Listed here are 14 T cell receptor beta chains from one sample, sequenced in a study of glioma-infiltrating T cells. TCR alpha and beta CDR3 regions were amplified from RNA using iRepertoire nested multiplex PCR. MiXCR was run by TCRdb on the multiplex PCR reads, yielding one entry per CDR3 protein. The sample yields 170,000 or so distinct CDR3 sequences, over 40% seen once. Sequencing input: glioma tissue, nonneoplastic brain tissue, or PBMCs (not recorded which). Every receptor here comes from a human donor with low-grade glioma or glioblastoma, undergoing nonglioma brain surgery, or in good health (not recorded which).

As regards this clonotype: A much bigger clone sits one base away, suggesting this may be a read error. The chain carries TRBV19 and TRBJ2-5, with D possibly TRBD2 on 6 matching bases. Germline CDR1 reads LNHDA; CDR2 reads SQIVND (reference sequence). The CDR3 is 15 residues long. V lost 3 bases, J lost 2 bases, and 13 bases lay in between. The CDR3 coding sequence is TGTGCCAGTAGTATCTTCTCCGGGAGTCAAGAGACCCAGTACTTC. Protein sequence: CASSIFSGSQETQYF.

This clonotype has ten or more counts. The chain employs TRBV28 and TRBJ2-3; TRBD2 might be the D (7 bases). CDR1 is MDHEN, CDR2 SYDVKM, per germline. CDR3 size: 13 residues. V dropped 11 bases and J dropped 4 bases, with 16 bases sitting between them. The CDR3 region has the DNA TGTGCCTCCCTAGGGCGGGGGCCAGATACGCAGTATTTT. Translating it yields CASLGRGPDTQYF.

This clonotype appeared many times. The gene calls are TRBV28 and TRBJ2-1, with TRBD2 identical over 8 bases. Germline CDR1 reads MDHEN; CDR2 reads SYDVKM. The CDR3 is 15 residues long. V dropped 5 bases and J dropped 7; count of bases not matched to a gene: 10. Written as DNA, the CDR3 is TGTGCCAGCAGTCCGACGGGAGGGGCGAGGAATGAGCAGTTCTTC. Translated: CASSPTGGARNEQFF.

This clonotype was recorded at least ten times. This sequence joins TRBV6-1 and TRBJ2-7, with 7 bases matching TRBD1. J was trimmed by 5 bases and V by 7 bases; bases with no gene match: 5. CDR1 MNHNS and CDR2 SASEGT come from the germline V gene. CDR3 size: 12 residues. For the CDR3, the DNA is TGTGCCAGCAACGACAGGGCCCACGAGCAGTACTTC. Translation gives CASNDRAHEQYF.

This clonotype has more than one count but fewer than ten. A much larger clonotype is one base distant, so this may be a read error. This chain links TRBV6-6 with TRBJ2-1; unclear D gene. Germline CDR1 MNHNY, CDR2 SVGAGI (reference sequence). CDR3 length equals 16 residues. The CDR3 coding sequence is TGTGCCAGCAGTCGCGCCTGGACCAGCTCCTACAATGAGCAGTCCTTC. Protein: CASSRAWTSSYNEQSF.

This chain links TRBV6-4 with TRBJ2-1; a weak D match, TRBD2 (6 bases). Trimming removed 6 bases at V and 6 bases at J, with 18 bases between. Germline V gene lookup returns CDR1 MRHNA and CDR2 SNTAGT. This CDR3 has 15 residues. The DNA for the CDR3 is TGTGCCAGCAGAGGAGGGGCCTTGGGTCGCAATGAGCAGTTCTTC. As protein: CASRGGALGRNEQFF.

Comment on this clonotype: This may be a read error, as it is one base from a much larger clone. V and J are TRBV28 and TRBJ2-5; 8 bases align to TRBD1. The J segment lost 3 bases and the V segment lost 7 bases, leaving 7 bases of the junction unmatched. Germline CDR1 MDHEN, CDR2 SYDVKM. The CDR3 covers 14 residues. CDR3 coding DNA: TGTGCCAGCATTTCCCCAGGGGGCAAAGAGACCCAGTACTTC. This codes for CASISPGGKETQYF.

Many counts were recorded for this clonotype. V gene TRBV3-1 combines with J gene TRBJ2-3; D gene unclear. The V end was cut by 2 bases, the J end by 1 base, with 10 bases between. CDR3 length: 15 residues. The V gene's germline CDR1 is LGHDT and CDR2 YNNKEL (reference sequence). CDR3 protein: CASSQRVMGTDTQYF. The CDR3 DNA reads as TGTGCCAGCAGCCAAAGGGTAATGGGCACAGATACGCAGTATTTT.

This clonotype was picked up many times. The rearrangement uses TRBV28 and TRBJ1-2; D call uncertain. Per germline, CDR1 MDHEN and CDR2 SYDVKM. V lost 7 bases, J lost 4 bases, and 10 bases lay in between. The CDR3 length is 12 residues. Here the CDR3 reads CASNVGIYGYTF. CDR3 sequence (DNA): TGTGCCAGCAATGTAGGTATCTATGGCTACACCTTC.

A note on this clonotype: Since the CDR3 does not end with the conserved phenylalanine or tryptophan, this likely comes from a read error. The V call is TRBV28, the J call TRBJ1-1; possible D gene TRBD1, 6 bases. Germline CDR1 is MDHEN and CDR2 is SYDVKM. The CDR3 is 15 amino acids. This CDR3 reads CASSPAGALNTEAFL. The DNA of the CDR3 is TGTGCCAGCAGCCCCGCAGGGGCATTGAACACCGAAGCTTTCCTT.

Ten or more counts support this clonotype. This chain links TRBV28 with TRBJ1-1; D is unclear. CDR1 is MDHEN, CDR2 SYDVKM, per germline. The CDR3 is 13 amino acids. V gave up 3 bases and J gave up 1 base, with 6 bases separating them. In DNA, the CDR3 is TGTGCCAGCAGTTTGCCGGGGAACACTGAAGCTTTCTTT. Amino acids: CASSLPGNTEAFF.

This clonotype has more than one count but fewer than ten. The CDR3, as DNA: TGCGCCAGCAGCTTGGCGGGACCCACAGAGACCCAGTACTTC. Encoded protein: CASSLAGPTETQYF. V usage is TRBV5-1 and J usage is TRBJ2-5; D possibly matches TRBD1 or TRBD2 (5 bases each). This CDR3 spans 14 amino acids. The ends were cut back, 0 bases at V and 4 bases at J, with 10 bases in the middle. Germline CDR1 is SGHRS and CDR2 is YFSETQ.

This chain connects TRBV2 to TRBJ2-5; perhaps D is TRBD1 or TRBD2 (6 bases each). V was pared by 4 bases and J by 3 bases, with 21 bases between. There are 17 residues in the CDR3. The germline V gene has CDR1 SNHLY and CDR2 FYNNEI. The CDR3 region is CASSGTLVGGREETQYF. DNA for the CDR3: TGTGCCAGCAGTGGCACTCTGGTGGGGGGCAGAGAAGAGACCCAGTACTTC.

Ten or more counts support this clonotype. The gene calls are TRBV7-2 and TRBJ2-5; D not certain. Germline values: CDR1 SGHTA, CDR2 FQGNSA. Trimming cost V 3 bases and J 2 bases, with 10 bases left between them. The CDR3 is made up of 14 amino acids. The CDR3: CASSLSRIQETQYF. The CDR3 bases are TGTGCCAGCAGCTTGTCCCGGATTCAAGAGACCCAGTACTTC.